These T cell receptor beta chains were read from a single sample in a study of blood T cell repertoires in COVID-19. Assay used: immunoSEQ multiplex PCR; TCRdb lists only in-frame clones, some missing. The data hold about 45,000 clones, with roughly 69% observed a single time. What was sequenced was peripheral blood. The receptors here all came from a man older than 75 with acute or convalescent COVID-19. Both conserved end residues are part of each CDR3. A D gene is named only where the DNA matches it firmly. Some rows mark clone size as missing; the rest say once, few, many or name a class of expanded clone.

d_gene: TRBD1; j_gene: TRBJ1-1; v_gene: TRBV6-5; abundance: NA; CDR3nt: TGTGCCAGCAGGTTCTGGGACAGCCAGAACACTGAAGCTTTCTTT; CDR3aa: CASRFWDSQNTEAFF
d_gene: TRBD1; j_gene: TRBJ2-2; v_gene: TRBV3-1/TRBV3-2; abundance: once; CDR3nt: TGTGCCAGCAGCCAAGATAAGGGGGCTGAAGCGAACACCGGGGAGCTGTTTTTT; CDR3aa: CASSQDKGAEANTGELFF
d_gene: TRBD1; j_gene: TRBJ1-1; v_gene: TRBV19; abundance: few; CDR3nt: TGTGCCAGTAGTCGGACAGGCACGAACACTGAAGCTTTCTTT; CDR3aa: CASSRTGTNTEAFF
d_gene: TRBD1; j_gene: TRBJ2-2; v_gene: TRBV11-2; abundance: NA; CDR3nt: TGTGCCAGCAGCACCCGGGACAGGGGCTTCGGCGGGGAGCTGTTTTTT; CDR3aa: CASSTRDRGFGGELFF
d_gene: TRBD2; j_gene: TRBJ2-5; v_gene: TRBV30; abundance: many; CDR3nt: TGTGCCTGGAGTGTAGGGCTAGCGGGGTCCACCCAAAGCCAGACCCAGTACTTC; CDR3aa: CAWSVGLAGSTQSQTQYF
d_gene: TRBD2; j_gene: TRBJ2-1; v_gene: TRBV19; abundance: few; CDR3nt: TGTGCCAGTAGTATGCGGGAGACGCGACGGAATGAGCAGTTCTTC; CDR3aa: CASSMRETRRNEQFF
d_gene: TRBD1; j_gene: TRBJ1-6; v_gene: TRBV19; abundance: NA; CDR3nt: TGTGCCAGTAGTTCGACAGGGAATTCACCCCTCCACTTT; CDR3aa: CASSSTGNSPLHF
d_gene: NA; j_gene: TRBJ2-7; v_gene: TRBV6-5; abundance: NA; CDR3nt: TGTGCGCCCGTCGTGGCCTCCTACGAGCAGTACTTC; CDR3aa: CAPVVASYEQYF
d_gene: TRBD1; j_gene: TRBJ1-5; v_gene: TRBV19; abundance: NA; CDR3nt: TGTGCCAGTAGCCGGACAGGGTGGGAACAGCCCCAGCATTTT; CDR3aa: CASSRTGWEQPQHF
d_gene: NA; j_gene: TRBJ1-2; v_gene: TRBV27; abundance: few; CDR3nt: TGTGCCAGCAGATTCATGGGAGGGGGGCAGAACTATGGCTACACCTTC; CDR3aa: CASRFMGGGQNYGYTF
d_gene: NA; j_gene: TRBJ1-2; v_gene: TRBV7-9; abundance: once; CDR3nt: TGTGCCAGCAGCGCGCGGACTGGCCCTCGGGGCTATGGCTACACCTTC; CDR3aa: CASSARTGPRGYGYTF
d_gene: NA; j_gene: TRBJ1-6; v_gene: TRBV7-3; abundance: NA; CDR3nt: TGTGCCAGCAGCACAGGAGTTAATTCACCCCTCCACTTT; CDR3aa: CASSTGVNSPLHF
d_gene: TRBD1; j_gene: TRBJ1-6; v_gene: TRBV2; abundance: once; CDR3nt: TGTGCCAGCAGGGGGACAGGATCGAGGAATTCACCCCTCCACTTT; CDR3aa: CASRGTGSRNSPLHF
d_gene: NA; j_gene: TRBJ1-2; v_gene: TRBV2; abundance: NA; CDR3nt: TGTGCCAGCAGTGATAGCGTCCCTAGGGAATATGGCTACACCTTC; CDR3aa: CASSDSVPREYGYTF
d_gene: NA; j_gene: TRBJ2-5; v_gene: TRBV7-3; abundance: NA; CDR3nt: TGTGCCAGCAGCGCAGGCAGCCAAGAGACCCAGTACTTC; CDR3aa: CASSAGSQETQYF
d_gene: TRBD1; j_gene: TRBJ1-1; v_gene: TRBV7-8; abundance: once; CDR3nt: TGTGCCAGCAGCTTAGCCACAGGGGTCACTGAAGCTTTCTTT; CDR3aa: CASSLATGVTEAFF
d_gene: TRBD1; j_gene: TRBJ1-2; v_gene: TRBV5-1; abundance: NA; CDR3nt: TGCGCCAGCAGCCCCAATGACAGGGACTATGGCTACACCTTC; CDR3aa: CASSPNDRDYGYTF
d_gene: NA; j_gene: TRBJ2-1; v_gene: TRBV7-9; abundance: few; CDR3nt: TGTGCCAGCAGCCCCCCCGCGATGGGCGAGCAGTTCTTC; CDR3aa: CASSPPAMGEQFF
d_gene: NA; j_gene: TRBJ1-2; v_gene: TRBV11-3; abundance: NA; CDR3nt: TGTGCCAGCAGCTTAGGCAGGTATCCTGGCTACACCTTC; CDR3aa: CASSLGRYPGYTF
d_gene: NA; j_gene: TRBJ2-4; v_gene: TRBV5-1; abundance: few; CDR3nt: TGCGCCAGCAGCTCCTTATATCCCGGGAGCGAAAACATTCAGTACTTC; CDR3aa: CASSSLYPGSENIQYF
d_gene: TRBD1; j_gene: TRBJ1-6; v_gene: TRBV5-5; abundance: few; CDR3nt: TGTGCCAGCAGCCCTCGTTTGACAGGGCGAAGCTCCTATAATTCACCCCTCCACTTT; CDR3aa: CASSPRLTGRSSYNSPLHF
d_gene: NA; j_gene: TRBJ1-4; v_gene: TRBV4-2; abundance: few; CDR3nt: TGTGCCAGCAGCCAAGATCAGGGAAAACTGTTTTTT; CDR3aa: CASSQDQGKLFF
d_gene: TRBD1; j_gene: TRBJ2-6; v_gene: TRBV5-1; abundance: NA; CDR3nt: TGCGCCAGCAGCGATTGGACAGGGCCCCCTCGGAGGGCCAACGTCCTGACTTTC; CDR3aa: CASSDWTGPPRRANVLTF
d_gene: TRBD2; j_gene: TRBJ2-5; v_gene: TRBV10-1; abundance: NA; CDR3nt: TGCGCCACGCACCTAGCGGGGATGTCAAGGGAGACCCAGTACTTC; CDR3aa: CATHLAGMSRETQYF
d_gene: TRBD1; j_gene: TRBJ1-3; v_gene: TRBV11-2; abundance: NA; CDR3nt: TGTGCCAGCAGCTTAAGGCTTCGGACAGGCGCAAACACCATATATTTT; CDR3aa: CASSLRLRTGANTIYF
d_gene: TRBD2; j_gene: TRBJ2-7; v_gene: TRBV27; abundance: NA; CDR3nt: TGTGCCAGCACCTCCTGGGCTAGCGGGACCTACGAGCAGTACTTC; CDR3aa: CASTSWASGTYEQYF
d_gene: NA; j_gene: TRBJ1-2; v_gene: TRBV27; abundance: NA; CDR3nt: TGTGCCAGCAGTTGGAGAGCTAACTATGGCTACACCTTC; CDR3aa: CASSWRANYGYTF
d_gene: TRBD2; j_gene: TRBJ2-2; v_gene: TRBV19; abundance: NA; CDR3nt: TGTGCCAGTAGTACACAAGCGGGAGGGCCCGGGGAGCTGTTTTTT; CDR3aa: CASSTQAGGPGELFF
d_gene: TRBD2; j_gene: TRBJ2-3; v_gene: TRBV6-5; abundance: few; CDR3nt: TGTGCCAGCCGTCTAGCGGGGGGCACAGATACGCAGTATTTT; CDR3aa: CASRLAGGTDTQYF
d_gene: NA; j_gene: TRBJ2-2; v_gene: TRBV19; abundance: NA; CDR3nt: TGTGCCAGTATGAGGACAGCGAACACCGGGGAGCTGTTTTTT; CDR3aa: CASMRTANTGELFF
d_gene: NA; j_gene: TRBJ2-1; v_gene: TRBV6-5; abundance: NA; CDR3nt: TGTGCCAGCAGTTACTCGGGTCCAGGGGCGGGCGAGCAGTTCTTC; CDR3aa: CASSYSGPGAGEQFF
d_gene: TRBD1; j_gene: TRBJ1-1; v_gene: TRBV6-4; abundance: NA; CDR3nt: TGTGCCAGCAGGGGGACAGACATGAACACTGAAGCTTTCTTT; CDR3aa: CASRGTDMNTEAFF
d_gene: NA; j_gene: TRBJ2-5; v_gene: TRBV6-5; abundance: NA; CDR3nt: TGTGCCAGCAGTCCACTCAAACAAGAGACCCAGTACTTC; CDR3aa: CASSPLKQETQYF
d_gene: NA; j_gene: TRBJ2-5; v_gene: TRBV5-4; abundance: NA; CDR3nt: TGTGCCAGCAGCTCCGGGACTTTCGGCTCAGAGACCCAGTACTTC; CDR3aa: CASSSGTFGSETQYF
d_gene: TRBD2; j_gene: TRBJ2-3; v_gene: TRBV7-3; abundance: NA; CDR3nt: TGTGCCAGCAGCCCCTTCGGGGGGTCGGGAGATACGCAGTATTTT; CDR3aa: CASSPFGGSGDTQYF
d_gene: NA; j_gene: TRBJ1-1; v_gene: TRBV7-9; abundance: NA; CDR3nt: TGTGCCAGCAGCCCTACCGACAGGCCACTCATGAACACTGAAGCTTTCTTT; CDR3aa: CASSPTDRPLMNTEAFF
d_gene: TRBD1; j_gene: TRBJ2-7; v_gene: TRBV5-1; abundance: NA; CDR3nt: TGCGCCAGCAGCTTGGCCCCAGGGGACCCGAGGGGGCAGCAGTACTTC; CDR3aa: CASSLAPGDPRGQQYF
d_gene: NA; j_gene: TRBJ2-3; v_gene: TRBV19; abundance: NA; CDR3nt: TGTGCCAGCAGAACCACAGGGCCCCGCACAGATACGCAGTATTTT; CDR3aa: CASRTTGPRTDTQYF
d_gene: TRBD2; j_gene: TRBJ2-3; v_gene: TRBV28; abundance: NA; CDR3nt: TGTGCCAGCAGTCCTTCCCAACGGGGGGTCACAGATACGCAGTATTTT; CDR3aa: CASSPSQRGVTDTQYF
d_gene: TRBD1; j_gene: TRBJ2-7; v_gene: TRBV3-1/TRBV3-2; abundance: NA; CDR3nt: TGTGCCAGCAGCCAAGGGGGACAGGACTACGAGCAGTACTTC; CDR3aa: CASSQGGQDYEQYF
d_gene: TRBD1; j_gene: TRBJ2-1; v_gene: TRBV5-1; abundance: NA; CDR3nt: TGCGCCAGCTCGGACCTGACAGGGGGCAATGAGCAGTTCTTC; CDR3aa: CASSDLTGGNEQFF
d_gene: NA; j_gene: TRBJ2-3; v_gene: TRBV4-1; abundance: NA; CDR3nt: TGCGCCAGCAGCCAAGATGGGGCCCCTGTAGATACGCAGTATTTT; CDR3aa: CASSQDGAPVDTQYF
d_gene: NA; j_gene: TRBJ2-2; v_gene: TRBV7-2; abundance: NA; CDR3nt: TGTGCCAGCCCCCAGGAGGGCCACGGGGAGCTGTTTTTT; CDR3aa: CASPQEGHGELFF
d_gene: TRBD1; j_gene: TRBJ2-5; v_gene: TRBV3-1/TRBV3-2; abundance: NA; CDR3nt: TGTGCCAGCAGCCAGGGACAGGCAGAGACCCAGTACTTC; CDR3aa: CASSQGQAETQYF
d_gene: NA; j_gene: TRBJ2-1; v_gene: TRBV7-2; abundance: NA; CDR3nt: TGTGCCAGCAGACGGAGGGACAATGAGCAGTTCTTC; CDR3aa: CASRRRDNEQFF
d_gene: TRBD2; j_gene: TRBJ2-2; v_gene: TRBV27; abundance: once; CDR3nt: TGTGCCAGCAGTTTGATAGCGGGGGTGATCGGGGAGCTGTTTTTT; CDR3aa: CASSLIAGVIGELFF
d_gene: TRBD2; j_gene: TRBJ2-4; v_gene: TRBV27; abundance: once; CDR3nt: TGTGCCAGCAGCCCCCTTTCGGGGGGGCCGTCCATTCAGTACTTC; CDR3aa: CASSPLSGGPSIQYF
d_gene: NA; j_gene: TRBJ2-3; v_gene: TRBV5-5; abundance: NA; CDR3nt: TGTGCCAGCAGCTTAACCCCGGGATCGGCAGATACGCAGTATTTT; CDR3aa: CASSLTPGSADTQYF
d_gene: NA; j_gene: TRBJ1-3; v_gene: TRBV7-6; abundance: NA; CDR3nt: TGTGCCAGCAGCCCCCCCCTGGGAGCCAACTCTGGAAACACCATATATTTT; CDR3aa: CASSPPLGANSGNTIYF
d_gene: NA; j_gene: TRBJ2-1; v_gene: TRBV19; abundance: few; CDR3nt: TGTGCCAGCTCTCACAGGGAGCGGTCCTACAATGAGCAGTTCTTC; CDR3aa: CASSHRERSYNEQFF
d_gene: TRBD1; j_gene: TRBJ2-3; v_gene: TRBV7-3; abundance: few; CDR3nt: TGTGCCAGCAGCCCAGACAGGGGGCGGGTAGATACGCAGTATTTT; CDR3aa: CASSPDRGRVDTQYF
d_gene: NA; j_gene: TRBJ2-1; v_gene: TRBV4-2; abundance: NA; CDR3nt: TGTGCCAGCAGCCAAGATATCAGAGGGGAGCAGTTCTTC; CDR3aa: CASSQDIRGEQFF
d_gene: TRBD1; j_gene: TRBJ2-7; v_gene: TRBV18; abundance: NA; CDR3nt: TGTGCCAGCTCACGGACAGGGGACTACGAGCAGTACTTC; CDR3aa: CASSRTGDYEQYF